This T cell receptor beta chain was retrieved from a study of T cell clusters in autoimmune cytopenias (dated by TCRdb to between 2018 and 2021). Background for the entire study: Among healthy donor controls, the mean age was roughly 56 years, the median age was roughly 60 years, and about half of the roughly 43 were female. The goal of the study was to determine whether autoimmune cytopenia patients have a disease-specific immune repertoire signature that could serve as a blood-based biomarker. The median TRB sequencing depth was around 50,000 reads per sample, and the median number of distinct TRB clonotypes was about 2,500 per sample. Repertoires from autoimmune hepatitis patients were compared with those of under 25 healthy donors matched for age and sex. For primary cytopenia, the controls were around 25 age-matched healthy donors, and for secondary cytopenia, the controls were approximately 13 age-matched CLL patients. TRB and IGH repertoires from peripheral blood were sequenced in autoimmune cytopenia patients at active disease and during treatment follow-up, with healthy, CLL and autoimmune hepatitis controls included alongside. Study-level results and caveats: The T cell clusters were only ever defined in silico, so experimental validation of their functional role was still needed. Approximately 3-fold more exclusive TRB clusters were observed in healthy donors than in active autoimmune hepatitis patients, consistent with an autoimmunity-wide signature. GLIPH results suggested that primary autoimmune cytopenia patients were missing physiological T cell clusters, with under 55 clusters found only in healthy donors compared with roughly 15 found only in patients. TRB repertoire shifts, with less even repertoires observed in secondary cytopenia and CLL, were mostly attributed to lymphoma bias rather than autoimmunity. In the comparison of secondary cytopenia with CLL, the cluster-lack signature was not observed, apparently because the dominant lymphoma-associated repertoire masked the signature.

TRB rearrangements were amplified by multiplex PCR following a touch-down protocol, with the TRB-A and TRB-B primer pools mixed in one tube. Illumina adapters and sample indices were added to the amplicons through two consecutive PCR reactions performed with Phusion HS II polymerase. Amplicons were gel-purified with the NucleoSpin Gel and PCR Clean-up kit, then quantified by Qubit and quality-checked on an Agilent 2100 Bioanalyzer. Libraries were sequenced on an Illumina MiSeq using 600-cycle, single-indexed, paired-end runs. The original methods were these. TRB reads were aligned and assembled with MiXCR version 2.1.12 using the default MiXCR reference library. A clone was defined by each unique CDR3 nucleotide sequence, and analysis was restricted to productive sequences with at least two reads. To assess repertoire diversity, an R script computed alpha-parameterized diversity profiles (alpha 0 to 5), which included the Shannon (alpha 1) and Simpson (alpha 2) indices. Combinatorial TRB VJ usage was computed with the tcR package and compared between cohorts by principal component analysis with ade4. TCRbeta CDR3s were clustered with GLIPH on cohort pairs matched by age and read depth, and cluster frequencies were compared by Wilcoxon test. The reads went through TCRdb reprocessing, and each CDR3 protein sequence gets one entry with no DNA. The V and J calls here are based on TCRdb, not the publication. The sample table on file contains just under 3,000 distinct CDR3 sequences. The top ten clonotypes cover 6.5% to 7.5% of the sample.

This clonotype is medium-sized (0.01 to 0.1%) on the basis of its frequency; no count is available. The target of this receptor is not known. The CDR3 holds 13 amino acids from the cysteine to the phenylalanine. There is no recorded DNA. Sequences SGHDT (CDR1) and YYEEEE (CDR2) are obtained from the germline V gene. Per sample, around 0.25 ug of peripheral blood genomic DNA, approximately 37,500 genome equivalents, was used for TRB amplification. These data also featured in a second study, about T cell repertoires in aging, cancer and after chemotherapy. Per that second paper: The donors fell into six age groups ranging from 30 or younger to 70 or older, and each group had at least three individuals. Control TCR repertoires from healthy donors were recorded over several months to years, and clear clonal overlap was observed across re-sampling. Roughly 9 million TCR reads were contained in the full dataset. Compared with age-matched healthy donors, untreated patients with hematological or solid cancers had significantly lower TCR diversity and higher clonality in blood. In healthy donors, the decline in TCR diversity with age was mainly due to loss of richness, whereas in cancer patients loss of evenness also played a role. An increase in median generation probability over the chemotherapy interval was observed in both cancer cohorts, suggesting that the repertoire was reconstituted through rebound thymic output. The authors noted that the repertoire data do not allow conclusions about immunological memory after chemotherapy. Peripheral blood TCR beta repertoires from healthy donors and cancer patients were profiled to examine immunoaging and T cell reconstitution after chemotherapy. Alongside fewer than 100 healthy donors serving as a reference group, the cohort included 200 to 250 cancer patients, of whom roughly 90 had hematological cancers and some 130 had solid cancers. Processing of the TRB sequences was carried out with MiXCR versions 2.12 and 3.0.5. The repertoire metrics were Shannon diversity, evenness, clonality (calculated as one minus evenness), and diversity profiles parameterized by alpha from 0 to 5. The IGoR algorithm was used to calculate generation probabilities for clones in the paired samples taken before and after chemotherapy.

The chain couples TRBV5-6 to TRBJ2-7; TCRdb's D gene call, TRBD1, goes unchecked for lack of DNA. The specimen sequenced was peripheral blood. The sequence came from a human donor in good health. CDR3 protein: CASSRDRNYEQYF.